What follows are 21 T cell receptor beta chains derived from one specimen sequenced in a study of blood T cell repertoires in COVID-19. Assay used: immunoSEQ multiplex PCR; TCRdb lists only in-frame clones, some missing. Altogether about 180,000 clones are present, around 80% being singletons, with the ten largest covering over 13%. The sample taken for sequencing was PBMCs or T cells enriched from blood (not recorded which). The receptors originated from a man between 60 and 75 years old who had been exposed to COVID-19.

This clone was counted between two and nine times. CDR3 loop: CASSGGVGQGTDTQYF. The CDR3 coding sequence is TGTGCCAGCAGTGGAGGGGTGGGACAGGGGACAGATACGCAGTATTTT. This chain connects TRBV2 to TRBJ2-3; TRBD1 matches at 10 bases. The CDR3 is 16 residues long. Unmatched junction bases numbered 7, after V lost 4 bases and J lost 3 bases. CDR1 and CDR2 from the germline V gene are SNHLY and FYNNEI.

This clone showed up just a few times. The chain has TRBV6-5 and TRBJ1-4, with TRBD1 identical over 9 bases. Germline CDR1 and CDR2: MNHEY and SVGAGI. V trimming: 2 bases; J trimming: 5 bases; junction bases outside the gene matches: 3. CDR3 length equals 15 residues. The CDR3: CASSYPGTGNEKLFF. CDR3 bases: TGTGCCAGCAGTTACCCCGGGACAGGGAATGAAAAACTGTTTTTT.

This clone was counted between two and nine times. The chain carries TRBV6-5 and TRBJ1-5; 8 bases are shared with TRBD1. The germline V gene has CDR1 MNHEY and CDR2 SVGAGI. V shed 6 bases and J 6 bases; nucleotides not matched to a gene: 7. The length of the CDR3 is 14 residues. In nucleotides, the CDR3 is TGTGCCAGCAGCGCAGACAGGGGAAGTCAGCCCCAGCATTTT. Its protein is CASSADRGSQPQHF.

The chain is built from TRBV5-6 and TRBJ2-7; D is unresolved. Germline V gives CDR1 SGHDT, CDR2 YYEEEE. The CDR3 runs to 12 residues. V was trimmed by 2 bases and J by 3 bases, leaving 6 bases between them. The CDR3 DNA follows: TGTGCCAGCAGCTTTGGGCTCTACGAGCAGTACTTC. Translating gives CASSFGLYEQYF.

This CDR3 is CASSLARTAGNGNEQFF. The CDR3 DNA sequence: TGCGCCAGCAGCTTGGCCCGAACCGCGGGGAACGGGAATGAGCAGTTCTTC. The rearrangement uses TRBV5-1 and TRBJ2-1; D possibly corresponds to TRBD2 (6 bases). Trimming removed 0 bases at V and 7 bases at J, with 20 bases between. Germline V CDR1 and CDR2: SGHRS, YFSETQ. This CDR3 is built from 17 residues.

This chain uses TRBV6-5 with TRBJ2-7; tentatively, D is TRBD2 (5 bases). Trimming removed 0 bases at V and 7 bases at J, with 13 bases between. From germline, CDR1 is MNHEY and CDR2 SVGAGI. CDR3 length: 14 amino acids. The CDR3, as DNA: TGTGCCAGCAGTTACTCTGGCCGCGGGTGGGAGCAGTACTTC. Amino acid sequence: CASSYSGRGWEQYF.

A single count supports this clone. The CDR3 bases are TGTGCCAGCAGTGTCATTTTCGGTCGGTATGAGACCCAGTACTTC. Encoded protein: CASSVIFGRYETQYF. The V and J genes are TRBV2 and TRBJ2-5; D is unclear. From germline, CDR1 is SNHLY and CDR2 FYNNEI. The CDR3 is 15 amino acids. V lost 4 bases and J lost 5, with 17 bases in between.

The count of this clone is one. The rearrangement uses TRBV18 and TRBJ1-2; D not resolved. Trimming left V 3 bases short and J 7 bases short, with 15 bases between. CDR1 and CDR2 (germline): KGHSH, LQKENI. The CDR3 consists of 14 residues. CDR3 nucleotide sequence: TGTGCCAGCTCACCTGGTATAGAGGGCCCTGGCTACACCTTC. Translated, it gives CASSPGIEGPGYTF.

V and J are TRBV24-1 and TRBJ1-2; the D is unclear. Germline assignment: CDR1 KGHDR and CDR2 SFDVKD. The CDR3 contains 13 residues. Deletions cut 3 bases from V and 8 bases from J, with 12 bases between. The CDR3 reads CATSDPPTGGYTF. In nucleotides, the CDR3 is TGTGCCACCAGTGATCCCCCCACGGGAGGCTACACCTTC.

The sample holds a few counts of this clone. The CDR3 sequence: CAISTLLAGGTDTQYF. In nucleotides, the CDR3 is TGTGCCATCAGTACGTTACTAGCGGGAGGCACAGATACGCAGTATTTT. The chain is built from TRBV10-3 and TRBJ2-3; 11 nucleotides agree with TRBD2. Trimming cost V 5 bases and J 1 base; bases outside gene matches: 5. Germline V lookup: CDR1 ENHRY, CDR2 SYGVKD. The CDR3 totals 16 residues.

V gene TRBV30 combines with J gene TRBJ2-2; D is perhaps TRBD1 (6 bases). CDR1 GTSNPN and CDR2 SVGIG come from the germline V gene (reference sequence). The CDR3 spans 12 residues. Trimming cost V 5 bases and J 6 bases, with 10 bases left between them. The chain's CDR3 is CAWGGQPGELFF. CDR3 bases: TGTGCCTGGGGGGGCCAGCCCGGGGAGCTGTTTTTT.

This sequence joins TRBV14 and TRBJ2-2, with D unclear. The germline V gene has CDR1 SGHDN and CDR2 FVKESK. V was pared by 2 bases and J by 1 base, with 5 bases between. The CDR3 extends over 14 amino acids. CDR3 loop: CASSQILNTGELFF. The CDR3 coding sequence is TGTGCCAGCAGCCAAATCTTGAACACCGGGGAGCTGTTTTTT.

The chain has TRBV30 and TRBJ2-2; D may be TRBD1 (7 bases). Looked up from germline, CDR1 is GTSNPN and CDR2 is SVGIG (reference sequence). This CDR3 contains 14 residues. V was shortened by 8 bases and J by 5 bases, with 18 bases between the two germline ends. CDR3 sequence reads: CAHQGGAGTGELFF. In DNA, the CDR3 is TGTGCCCACCAAGGGGGCGCGGGAACCGGGGAGCTGTTTTTT.

The genes are TRBV1 and TRBJ2-7; whether TRBD2, the table's D call, matches the DNA was not checked. TRBV1 represents a pseudogene. The CDR3 length is 17 residues. The CDR3 coding sequence is TGCACCAGCAGCCAAGCCTATTCTAGCGGGAGTTTCAACGAGCAGTACTTC. This sequence encodes CTSSQAYSSGSFNEQYF.

The chain links TRBV5-6 to TRBJ1-1, with TRBD1 identical over 7 bases. After removal of 2 bases from V and 0 bases from J, the junction contained 10 bases not matched to a gene. CDR3 size: 17 residues. The V gene's germline CDR1 is SGHDT and CDR2 YYEEEE. CDR3 bases: TGTGCCAGCAGCTTTTCAGGGGGAAGTTTTCTGAACACTGAAGCTTTCTTT. Translation: CASSFSGGSFLNTEAFF.

The rearrangement links TRBV18 to TRBJ1-4, with a possible D match to TRBD1 (6 bases). This CDR3 contains 18 residues. Germline V gene data show CDR1 as KGHSH and CDR2 as LQKENI. Trimming took 3 bases from V and 0 from J, leaving 17 bases between them. The CDR3 reads CASSPLWAGVTTNEKLFF. The CDR3 DNA reads as TGTGCCAGCTCACCGTTGTGGGCAGGGGTGACAACTAATGAAAAACTGTTTTTT.

This clone was seen only a few times. The rearrangement uses TRBV5-1 and TRBJ1-6; 7 nucleotides align to TRBD1. Germline assignment: CDR1 SGHRS and CDR2 YFSETQ. Unmatched junction bases numbered 8, after V lost 3 bases and J lost 11 bases. The CDR3 is made up of 14 amino acids. The CDR3: CASSSGQASAPLHF. In nucleotides, the CDR3 is TGCGCCAGCAGCTCCGGACAGGCAAGCGCACCCCTCCACTTT.

The chain links TRBV5-1 to TRBJ2-2; D is ambiguous. The CDR3 contains 16 residues. V was trimmed by 1 base and J by 0 bases, leaving 10 bases between them. Germline V gene sequence: CDR1 SGHRS, CDR2 YFSETQ. For the CDR3, the DNA is TGCGCCAGCAGCTTGTTTGCGACTGCGAACACCGGGGAGCTGTTTTTT. This codes for CASSLFATANTGELFF.

V gene TRBV30 combines with J gene TRBJ1-1; D is uncertain. V lost 5 bases and J lost 5, with 15 bases in between. The germline V gene encodes CDR1 GTSNPN and CDR2 SVGIG (reference sequence). The CDR3 has 13 amino acids. The CDR3 nucleotides read TGTGCCTGGGGGCGACAACTTGGTACTGAAGCTTTCTTT. It specifies CAWGRQLGTEAFF.

A note on this clone: The sample holds other DNA sequences that translate to the same CDR3. The chain employs TRBV19 and TRBJ1-4, with D unclear. Trimming removed 4 bases at V and 0 bases at J, with 6 bases between. The V gene's germline CDR1 is LNHDA and CDR2 SQIVND (reference sequence). This CDR3 has 14 amino acids. DNA for the CDR3: TGTGCCAGTAGTACGCAGGCAACTAATGAAAAACTGTTTTTT. As protein: CASSTQATNEKLFF. Full variable domain (remainder filled in from reference TRBV19 and TRBJ1-4): DGGITQSPKYLFRKEGQNVTLSCEQNLNHDAMYWYRQDPGQGLRLIYYSQIVNDFQKGDIAEGYSVSREKKESFPLTVTSAQKNPTAFYLCASSTQATNEKLFFGSGTQLSVL.

The V gene is TRBV21-1, the J gene TRBJ2-7; the table names TRBD1, a call not compared with the DNA. TRBV21-1 is listed as a pseudogene. The CDR3 extends over 14 amino acids. The CDR3 sequence: CASLADRVKYEQYF. The CDR3 DNA sequence: TGTGCCAGCTTGGCGGACAGGGTAAAGTACGAGCAGTACTTC.